This TCR beta chain was profiled in a study of graft-versus-host responses after intestinal transplantation. Across the study: Transplants given to recipients were multivisceral, liver-intestinal, or isolated intestinal. All of the recipients had induction that used anti-thymocyte globulin, then tacrolimus and steroids for 2 to 3 years.

CDR3 length: 15 residues. Germline V gives CDR1 SEHNR, CDR2 FQNEAQ (reference sequence). The ends were cut back, 3 bases at V and 5 bases at J, with 13 bases in the middle. Study-wide points: Declines in HvG clones occurring early post-transplant were associated with peak circulating GvH clone levels. Ileal or blood samples showed some GvH clones first, and such clones were also found in recipient marrow.

Comments on this clone: The antigen remains undetermined.

Clones were sequenced by immunoSEQ multiplex PCR, and TCRdb holds only the in-frame ones, with some missing. The sample consists of around 30,000 clones, about 90% of them appearing once. This receptor was identified in a human patient who received an intestinal transplant, so some T cells may come from the graft donor. Sequenced here: PBMCs, sampled about 420 days after intestinal transplantation. The V gene is TRBV7-9, the J gene TRBJ2-2; D might be TRBD2 (6 bases). CDR3 sequence: CASSFPEGRTGELFF. CDR3 nucleotides: TGTGCCAGCAGCTTTCCGGAAGGGAGGACCGGGGAGCTGTTTTTT.